This TCR beta chain was captured by sequencing in a study of OX40 agonist ivuxolimab in advanced cancers. This clone was observed once. The CDR3 loop spans 19 amino acids. Here immunoSEQ multiplex PCR was the method, and the copy in TCRdb shows in-frame clones only, minus some. The repertoire consists of approximately 94,000 clones, with less than 95% occurring once and the leading ten covering roughly 0.56%. V usage is TRBV21-1 and J usage is TRBJ2-5; TRBD1 is the table's D call, not checked against the DNA. TRBV21-1 is tagged as a pseudogene. The specimen was CD4+ or CD8+ T cells sorted from blood, collected in a trial of the OX40 agonist ivuxolimab. The sequence was collected from an adult with an advanced solid tumor such as melanoma, head and neck, liver or kidney cancer. As DNA, the CDR3 is TGTGCCAGCGTCTGCTGCCGCCTCGGAGACAGGGCGCTCCAAGAGACCCAGTACTTC. It translates to CASVCCRLGDRALQETQYF.